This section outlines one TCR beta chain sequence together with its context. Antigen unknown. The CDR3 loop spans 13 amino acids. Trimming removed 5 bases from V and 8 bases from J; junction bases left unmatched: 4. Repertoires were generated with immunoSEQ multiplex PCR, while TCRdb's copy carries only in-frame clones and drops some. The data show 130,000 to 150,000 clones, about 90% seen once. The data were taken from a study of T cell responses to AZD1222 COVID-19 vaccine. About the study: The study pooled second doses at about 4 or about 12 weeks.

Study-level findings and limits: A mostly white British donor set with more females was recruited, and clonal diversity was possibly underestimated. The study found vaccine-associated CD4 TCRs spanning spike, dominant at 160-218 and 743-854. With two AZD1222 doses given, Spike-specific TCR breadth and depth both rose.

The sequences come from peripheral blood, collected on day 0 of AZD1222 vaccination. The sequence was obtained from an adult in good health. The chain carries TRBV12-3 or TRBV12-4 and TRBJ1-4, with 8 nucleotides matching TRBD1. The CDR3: CASSPTGGEKLFF. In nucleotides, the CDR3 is TGTGCCAGCAGTCCCACAGGGGGGGAAAAACTGTTTTTT.